The T cell receptor beta chain described here comes from a study of OX40 agonist ivuxolimab in advanced cancers. Study-wide context: Given to patients was ivuxolimab, an agonistic anti-OX40 (CD134) antibody. In this trial design, patients received ivuxolimab intravenously at 0.01 to 10 mg/kg every 2 weeks.

Data came from immunoSEQ multiplex PCR; TCRdb stores just in-frame clones and leaves some out. The data show roughly 65,000 clones, roughly 84% seen once. Germline V CDR1 and CDR2: LNHDA, SQIVND (reference sequence). This CDR3 has 13 amino acids. The V and J ends lost 9 bases and 7 bases respectively, with 18 bases between them. The sequencing here drew on CD4+ or CD8+ T cells sorted from blood, taken in a trial of the OX40 agonist ivuxolimab. This rearrangement joins TRBV19 to TRBJ1-1, with D possibly TRBD1 on 5 matching bases. This TCR was recovered from an adult with an advanced solid tumor such as melanoma, head and neck, liver or kidney cancer. The DNA for the CDR3 is TGTGCCAGCGGCCGGGACTCTAGGGGTGAAGCTTTCTTT. Its protein is CASGRDSRGEAFF.